These 17 T cell receptor beta chains share one sample of origin, sequenced in a study of identical twins. TCRdb re-called the 5' RACE reads through MiXCR, storing one row per CDR3 protein. The sample yields roughly 700,000 distinct CDR3 sequences, roughly 8% seen once. These data are also associated with another study on yellow fever vaccine responses in identical twins.

The specimen sequenced was PBMCs. These receptors all come from a woman between 18 and 30 years old in good health.

This clonotype was recorded at least ten times. This sequence joins TRBV7-3 and TRBJ2-3; D not resolved. The V end was cut by 5 bases, the J end by 1 base, with 16 bases between. Germline-derived CDR1 and CDR2 are SGHTA and FQGTGA. CDR3 length equals 16 residues. CDR3 in amino acids: CASSPSPSTRTDTQYF. As DNA, the CDR3 is TGTGCCAGCAGCCCGTCGCCCTCCACCCGCACAGATACGCAGTATTTT.

This chain uses TRBV20-1 with TRBJ1-5; D gene uncertain. The V and J ends lost 3 bases and 0 bases respectively, with 9 bases between them. This CDR3 comprises 14 residues. Germline lookup yields CDR1 DFQATT and CDR2 SNEGSKA (reference sequence). The CDR3, as DNA: TGCAGTGCTAGGGTAAGCCTTAGCAATCAGCCCCAGCATTTT. Translating gives CSARVSLSNQPQHF.

The table lists this clonotype with many counts. The chain carries TRBV7-2 and TRBJ2-1, with a possible D match to TRBD1 (5 bases). Germline CDR1 SGHTA, CDR2 FQGNSA. This CDR3 spans 16 amino acids. V lost 5 bases to trimming and J lost 0 bases, with 14 bases between them. CDR3 sequence (DNA): TGTGCCAGCAGCACCAGACAGTCTAGCTCCTACAATGAGCAGTTCTTC. Translating it yields CASSTRQSSSYNEQFF.

The sample holds many counts of this clonotype. The rearrangement uses TRBV4-2 and TRBJ2-1; the match to TRBD2 covers 8 bases. Germline V gene data show CDR1 as LGHNA and CDR2 as YNFKEQ. This CDR3 spans 17 amino acids. J lost 5 bases, V lost 1 base, and 10 bases had no gene match. The CDR3 DNA reads TGTGCCAGCAGCCAAGGGGGTAGCGGGGTTTCGAACAATGAGCAGTTCTTC. This translates into CASSQGGSGVSNNEQFF.

This clonotype was seen a handful of times. The V gene is TRBV28, the J gene TRBJ2-1; D not resolved. This CDR3 spans 16 amino acids. Germline V gene sequence: CDR1 MDHEN, CDR2 SYDVKM. Trimming pared 5 bases from V and 3 bases from J, leaving 17 bases between. CDR3: CASSPRLRTNYNEQFF. CDR3 nucleotides: TGTGCCAGCAGTCCTCGTCTGAGAACCAACTACAATGAGCAGTTCTTC.

The gene calls are TRBV12-3 or TRBV12-4 and TRBJ2-3, with a weak D call TRBD1 (5 bases). With 4 bases removed from V and 2 bases from J, the gap between germline ends came to 13 bases. The CDR3 is 15 amino acids. CDR3 DNA sequence: TGTGCCAGCAGTTCGCAGGGTCAGGACACAGATACGCAGTATTTT. It specifies CASSSQGQDTDTQYF.

The table lists this clonotype with many counts. This chain uses TRBV20-1 with TRBJ2-7; 8 bases agree with TRBD2. V shed 5 bases, J shed 9 bases, and the junction held 15 bases outside the gene matches. There are 14 residues in the CDR3. Germline V gene data show CDR1 as DFQATT and CDR2 as SNEGSKA (reference sequence). Here the CDR3 DNA reads TGCAGTGCTCACGCCGGGACTAGAGGGTTTGGGCAGTACTTC. It encodes CSAHAGTRGFGQYF.

This clonotype has just a few counts. The V and J genes are TRBV6-2 or TRBV6-3 and TRBJ2-7; D unresolved. The V end was cut by 2 bases, the J end by 0 bases, with 8 bases between. This CDR3 spans 14 amino acids. Per germline, CDR1 MNHEY and CDR2 SVGEGT. CDR3 sequence: CASSYPAASYEQYF. The CDR3 DNA reads TGTGCCAGCAGTTACCCGGCCGCCTCCTACGAGCAGTACTTC.

In its sample, this clonotype was seen a few times. The rearrangement joins TRBV20-1 to TRBJ1-2; weak D call: TRBD1 (5 bases). With 3 bases removed from V and 3 bases from J, the gap between germline ends came to 11 bases. The CDR3 totals 13 residues. Per germline, CDR1 DFQATT and CDR2 SNEGSKA (reference sequence). DNA for the CDR3: TGCAGTGCTAGTATTAGGGGCGACTATGGCTACACCTTC. Translated, it gives CSASIRGDYGYTF.

In its sample, this clonotype was seen a few times. The genes are TRBV3-1 and TRBJ2-7; D is perhaps TRBD1 (5 bases). The CDR3 is 17 amino acids. Germline CDR1 reads LGHDT; CDR2 reads YNNKEL (reference sequence). Trimming left V 10 bases short and J 2 bases short, with 27 bases between. The CDR3 region is CATCQDGPAGIPYEQYF. DNA for the CDR3: TGTGCCACCTGCCAAGATGGCCCAGCAGGGATTCCCTACGAGCAGTACTTC.

The chain couples TRBV6-2 or TRBV6-3 to TRBJ2-4; D is uncertain. CDR1 is MNHEY, CDR2 SVGEGT, per germline. The ends were cut back, 7 bases at V and 3 bases at J, with 7 bases in the middle. This CDR3 spans 12 amino acids. The CDR3 sequence is CASMNYKNIQYF. CDR3 DNA: TGTGCCAGCATGAACTACAAAAACATTCAGTACTTC.

This clonotype turned up a few times. The DNA of the CDR3 is TGTGCCAGTAAAAAGTCGGCGGGAGTTATGTACAATGAGCAGTTCTTC. Protein product: CASKKSAGVMYNEQFF. The rearrangement joins TRBV19 to TRBJ2-1, with TRBD2 matching 7 bases. The junction had 13 bases not matched to a gene; V was cut back by 7 bases and J by 4 bases. Per germline, CDR1 LNHDA and CDR2 SQIVND (reference sequence). The CDR3 sequence is 16 residues long. The full variable domain, completed using reference TRBV19 and TRBJ2-1, is DGGITQSPKYLFRKEGQNVTLSCEQNLNHDAMYWYRQDPGQGLRLIYYSQIVNDFQKGDIAEGYSVSREKKESFPLTVTSAQKNPTAFYLCASKKSAGVMYNEQFFGPGTRLTVL.

This clonotype was counted between two and nine times. The chain links TRBV7-9 to TRBJ2-7, with a weak D call TRBD1 (5 bases). The V gene lost 2 bases and the J gene lost 2 bases, with 16 bases spanning the gap. The CDR3 has 16 residues. The germline V gene has CDR1 SEHNR and CDR2 FQNEAQ (reference sequence). CDR3 DNA sequence: TGTGCCAGCAGCTTATATGGACAAATCCAGCCCTACGAGCAGTACTTC. Residues: CASSLYGQIQPYEQYF.

This clonotype has ten or more counts. The rearrangement uses TRBV20-1 and TRBJ2-1; D is possibly TRBD1 (6 bases). This CDR3 has 12 amino acids. CDR1 DFQATT and CDR2 SNEGSKA come from the germline V gene (reference sequence). Trimming took off 6 bases at V and 7 bases at J, with 13 bases between the two ends. CDR3 coding DNA: TGCAGTGCCAGGACAGTGGGGAATGAGCAGTTCTTC. It yields the protein CSARTVGNEQFF.

This clonotype was detected a few times. The J gene is TRBJ2-7, the V gene TRBV7-9, with a weak D call TRBD2 (5 bases). Deletions cut 7 bases from V and 7 bases from J, with 20 bases between. Germline values: CDR1 SEHNR, CDR2 FQNEAQ (reference sequence). This CDR3 comprises 14 residues. This CDR3 is CASNPPSSPGEQYF. CDR3 nucleotides: TGTGCCAGCAATCCACCGAGTTCCCCGGGGGAGCAGTACTTC.

This clonotype has just a few counts. The genes are TRBV5-5 and TRBJ2-3; D uncertain. Trimming left V 2 bases short and J 2 bases short, with 12 bases between. CDR1 and CDR2 (germline): SGHKS, YYEKEE (reference sequence). The CDR3 sequence is 15 residues long. The CDR3 loop is CASSLLLTNTDTQYF. In DNA, the CDR3 is TGTGCCAGCAGCTTATTACTTACAAACACAGATACGCAGTATTTT.

This clonotype was picked up a small number of times. The J gene is TRBJ1-6, the V gene TRBV2; D is unresolved. In germline, CDR1 is SNHLY, CDR2 FYNNEI. The CDR3 loop spans 16 amino acids. The V gene lost 3 bases and the J gene lost 3 bases, with 12 bases spanning the gap. Here the CDR3 DNA reads TGTGCCAGCAGTGATAAGAGGCGGTACTATAATTCACCCCTCCACTTT. It codes for CASSDKRRYYNSPLHF.